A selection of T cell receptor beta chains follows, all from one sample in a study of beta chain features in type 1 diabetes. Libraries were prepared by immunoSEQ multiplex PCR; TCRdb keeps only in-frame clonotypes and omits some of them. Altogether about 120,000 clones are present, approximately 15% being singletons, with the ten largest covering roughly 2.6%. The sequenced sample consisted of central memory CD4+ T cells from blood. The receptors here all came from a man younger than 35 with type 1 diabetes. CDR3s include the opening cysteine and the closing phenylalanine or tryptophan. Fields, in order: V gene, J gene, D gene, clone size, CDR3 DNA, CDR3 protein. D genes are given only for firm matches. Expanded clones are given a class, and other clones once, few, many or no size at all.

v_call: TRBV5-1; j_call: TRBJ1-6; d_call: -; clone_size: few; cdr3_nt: TGCGCCAGCAGCTCGGACAGCTATAATTCACCCCTCCACTTT; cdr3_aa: CASSSDSYNSPLHF
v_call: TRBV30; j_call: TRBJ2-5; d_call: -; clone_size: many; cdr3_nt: TGTGCCTGGAGTGTACTGCGGGGGGCAGGGGGGACCCAGTACTTC; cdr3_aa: CAWSVLRGAGGTQYF
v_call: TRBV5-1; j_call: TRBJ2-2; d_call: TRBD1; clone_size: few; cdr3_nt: TGCGCCAGCAGCTCATCCCCTACGACAGGGGCCACCGGGGAGCTGTTTTTT; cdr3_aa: CASSSSPTTGATGELFF
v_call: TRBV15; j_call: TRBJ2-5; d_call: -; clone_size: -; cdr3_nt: TGTGCCACCAGCAGAGATCGGCTGACTCAAGAGACCCAGTACTTC; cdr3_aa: CATSRDRLTQETQYF
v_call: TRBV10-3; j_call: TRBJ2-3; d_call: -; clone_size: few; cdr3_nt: TGTGCCATCAGTCAAACCCCTTTAACGGGGAGTAGCACAGATACGCAGTATTTT; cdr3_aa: CAISQTPLTGSSTDTQYF
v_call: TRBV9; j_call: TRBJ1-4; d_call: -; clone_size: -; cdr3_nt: -; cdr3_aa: CASSPAYGASMKNCFF
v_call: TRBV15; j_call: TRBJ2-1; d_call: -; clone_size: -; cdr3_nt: TGTGCCACCAGCAGAGAACTCGAGGTAGGCTCCTACAATGAGCAGTTCTTC; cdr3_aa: CATSRELEVGSYNEQFF
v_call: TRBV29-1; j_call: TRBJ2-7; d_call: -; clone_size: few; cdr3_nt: TGCAGCGTTGCGAATGGTGGCTACGAGCAGTACTTC; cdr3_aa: CSVANGGYEQYF
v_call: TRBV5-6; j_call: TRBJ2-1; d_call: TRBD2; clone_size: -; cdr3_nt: TGTGCCAGCAGCCCCTTTCAGACTAGCGGGATCCACAATGAGCAGTTCTTC; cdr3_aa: CASSPFQTSGIHNEQFF
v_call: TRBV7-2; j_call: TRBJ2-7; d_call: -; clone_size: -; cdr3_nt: TGTGCCAGCAGCCCCCGGTTCGGATACGAGCAGTACTTC; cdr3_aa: CASSPRFGYEQYF
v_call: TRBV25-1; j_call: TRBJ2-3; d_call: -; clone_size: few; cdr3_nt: TGTGCCAGCAGTGAATCCAAGCGCATAAGCACAGATACGCAGTATTTT; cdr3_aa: CASSESKRISTDTQYF
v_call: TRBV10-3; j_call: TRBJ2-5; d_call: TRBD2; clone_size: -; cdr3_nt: TGTGCCATCAGTGATCCACCGGGACTAGTGCTGGAAGAGACCCAGTACTTC; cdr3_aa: CAISDPPGLVLEETQYF
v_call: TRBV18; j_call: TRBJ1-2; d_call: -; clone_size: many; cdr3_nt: TGTGCCAGCTCACCAGCAGGGGACCCTAACTATGGCTACACCTTC; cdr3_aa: CASSPAGDPNYGYTF
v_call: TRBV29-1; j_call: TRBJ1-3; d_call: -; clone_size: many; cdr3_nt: TGCAGCGTTGCCCCTGGTTGGGGTTCTGGAAACACCATATATTTT; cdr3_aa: CSVAPGWGSGNTIYF
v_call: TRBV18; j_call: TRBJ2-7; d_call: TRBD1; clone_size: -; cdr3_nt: TGTGCCAGCTCATCCACCGGGACAGCCGACGAGCAGTACTTC; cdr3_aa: CASSSTGTADEQYF
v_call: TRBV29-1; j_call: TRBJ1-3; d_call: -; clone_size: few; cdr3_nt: TGCAGCGTTAGACCAGGAGTCTCTGGAAACACCATATATTTT; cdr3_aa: CSVRPGVSGNTIYF
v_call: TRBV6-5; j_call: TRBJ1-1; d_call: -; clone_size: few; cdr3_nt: TGTGCCAGCAGTTACCGAGGCAGAAGGATAAACACTGAAGCTTTCTTT; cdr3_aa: CASSYRGRRINTEAFF
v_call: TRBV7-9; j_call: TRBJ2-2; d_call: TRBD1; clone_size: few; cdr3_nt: TGTGCCAGCAGCGACTCCGGGACAGGGAACACCGGGGAGCTGTTTTTT; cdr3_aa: CASSDSGTGNTGELFF